This T cell receptor beta chain was found in a study of T cell responses to AZD1222 COVID-19 vaccine. CDR3 length: 13 amino acids. Germline lookup yields CDR1 MGHRA and CDR2 YSYEKL. V shed 2 bases and J shed 1 base, with 3 bases lying between them. Profiling relied on immunoSEQ multiplex PCR, and the TCRdb table lists in-frame clones only, not all of them. Here the sample spans roughly 140,000 clones, about 88% being singletons. This clonotype was obtained from an adult in good health. The material sequenced was peripheral blood, taken on day 0 of AZD1222 vaccination. This chain links TRBV4-1 with TRBJ1-5; D ambiguous. The CDR3 spells CASSQRSNQPQHF. DNA of the CDR3: TGCGCCAGCAGCCAAAGGAGCAATCAGCCCCAGCATTTT.